The 4 T cell receptor beta chains reported below all come from one sample, sequenced in a study of blood T cells in healthy people across ages. A J-beta primer mix and a sample-barcoded 5' primer were used in a second PCR of about 6 to 12 cycles. A single record per CDR3 protein comes from TCRdb applying MiXCR to the 5' RACE reads. The sample holds 1.5 million to 2 million distinct CDR3 sequences, roughly 30% seen once. Sequenced input: blood. These receptors originate from a woman aged 25 to 39 in good health.

V gene TRBV27 combines with J gene TRBJ1-2; D gene unclear. Germline-derived CDR1 and CDR2 are MNHEY and SMNVEV (reference sequence). The V end lost 6 bases, the J end lost 4 bases, and 18 bases lay between the germline ends. This CDR3 is built from 15 residues. CDR3 protein: CASSPRGGRGYGYTF. CDR3 in DNA: TGTGCCAGCAGCCCCCGAGGAGGACGGGGCTATGGCTACACCTTC.

This clonotype has only one observation. A much larger clone differs from this one at a single base, so this may be a read error. The V call is TRBV7-6, the J call TRBJ1-4; D gene unclear. The CDR3 runs to 15 residues. CDR1 SGHVS and CDR2 FNYEAQ come from the germline V gene. CDR3 DNA: TGTGCCAGCAGCACCTCCCGTCGGGCTAATGAAAGACTGTTTTTT. Translated: CASSTSRRANERLFF.

This clonotype came up a few times. The rearrangement joins TRBV6-6 to TRBJ1-5; D gene ambiguous. This CDR3 has 16 residues. V lost 7 bases, J lost 0 bases, and 16 bases lay in between. Germline V gives CDR1 MNHNY, CDR2 SVGAGI (reference sequence). CDR3 bases: TGTGCCAGCACCCACATATGGACTGATAGCAATCAGCCCCAGCATTTT. This translates into CASTHIWTDSNQPQHF.

As concerns this clonotype: A read error may account for a junction end that differs from germline. The rearrangement links TRBV12-3 or TRBV12-4 to TRBJ2-3; 12 bases map to TRBD2. The CDR3 length is 18 residues. The CDR3: CASSSGTSGPPRADTQYF. The CDR3 bases are TGTGCCAGCAGTTCCGGGACTAGCGGGCCCCCTAGAGCAGATACGCAATATTTT.